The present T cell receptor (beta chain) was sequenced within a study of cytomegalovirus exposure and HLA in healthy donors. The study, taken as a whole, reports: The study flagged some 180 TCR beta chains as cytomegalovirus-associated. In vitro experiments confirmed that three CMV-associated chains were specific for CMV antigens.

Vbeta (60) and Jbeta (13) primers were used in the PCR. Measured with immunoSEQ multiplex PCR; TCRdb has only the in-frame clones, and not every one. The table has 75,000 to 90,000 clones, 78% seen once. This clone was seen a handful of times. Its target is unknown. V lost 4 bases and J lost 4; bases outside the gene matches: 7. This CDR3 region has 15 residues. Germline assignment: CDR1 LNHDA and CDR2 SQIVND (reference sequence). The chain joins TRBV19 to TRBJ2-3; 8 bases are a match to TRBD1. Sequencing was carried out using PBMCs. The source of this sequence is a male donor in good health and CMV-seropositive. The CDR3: CASSKGQGHADTQYF. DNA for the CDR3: TGTGCCAGTAGTAAAGGACAGGGTCACGCAGATACGCAGTATTTT.